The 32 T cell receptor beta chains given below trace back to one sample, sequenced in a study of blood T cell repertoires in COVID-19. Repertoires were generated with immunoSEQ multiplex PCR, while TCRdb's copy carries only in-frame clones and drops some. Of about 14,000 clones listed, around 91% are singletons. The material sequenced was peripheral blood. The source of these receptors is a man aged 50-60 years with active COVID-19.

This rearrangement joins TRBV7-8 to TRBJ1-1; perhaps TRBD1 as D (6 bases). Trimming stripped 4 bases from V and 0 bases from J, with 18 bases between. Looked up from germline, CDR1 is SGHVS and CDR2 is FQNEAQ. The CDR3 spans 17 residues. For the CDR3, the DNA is TGTGCCAGCAGCTCTTACCCCAGGGGAGACTTGAACACTGAAGCTTTCTTT. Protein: CASSSYPRGDLNTEAFF.

CDR3 region: CASSLALAGGWNEQFF. In DNA form, the CDR3 reads TGTGCCAGCAGCTTAGCACTAGCGGGAGGTTGGAATGAGCAGTTCTTC. J is TRBJ2-1 and V is TRBV13; TRBD2 agrees at 12 bases. The germline V gene has CDR1 PRHDT and CDR2 FYEKMQ (reference sequence). J lost 7 bases, V lost 1 base, and 5 bases had no gene match. The CDR3 is 16 amino acids. Complete variable domain (other parts from reference TRBV13 and TRBJ2-1): AAGVIQSPRHLIKEKRETATLKCYPIPRHDTVYWYQQGPGQDPQFLISFYEKMQSDKGSIPDRFSAQQFSDYHSELNMSSLELGDSALYFCASSLALAGGWNEQFFGPGTRLTVL.

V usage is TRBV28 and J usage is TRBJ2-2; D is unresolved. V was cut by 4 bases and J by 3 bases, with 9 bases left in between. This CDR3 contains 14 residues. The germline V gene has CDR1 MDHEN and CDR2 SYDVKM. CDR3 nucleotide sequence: TGTGCCAGCAGTTATGACTTTTACACCGGGGAGCTGTTTTTT. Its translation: CASSYDFYTGELFF.

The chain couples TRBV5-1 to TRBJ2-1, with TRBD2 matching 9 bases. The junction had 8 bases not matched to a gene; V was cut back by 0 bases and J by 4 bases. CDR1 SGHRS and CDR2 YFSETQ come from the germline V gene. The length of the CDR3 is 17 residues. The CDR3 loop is CASSLVGSGSLYNEQFF. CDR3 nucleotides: TGCGCCAGCAGCTTGGTGGGTAGCGGGAGCCTATACAATGAGCAGTTCTTC.

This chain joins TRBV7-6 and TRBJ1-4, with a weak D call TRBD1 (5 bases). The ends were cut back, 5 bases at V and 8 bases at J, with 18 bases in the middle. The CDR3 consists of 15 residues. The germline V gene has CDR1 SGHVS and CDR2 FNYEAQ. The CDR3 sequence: CASSLGGRRTEKLFF. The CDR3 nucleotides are TGTGCCAGCAGCCTCGGGGGACGGAGGACCGAAAAACTGTTTTTT.

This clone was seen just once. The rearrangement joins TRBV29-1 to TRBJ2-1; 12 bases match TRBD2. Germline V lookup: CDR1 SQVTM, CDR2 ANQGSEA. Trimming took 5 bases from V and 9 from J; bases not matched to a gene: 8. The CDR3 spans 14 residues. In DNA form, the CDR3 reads TGCAGCGTTTGGACTAGCGGGGAGGGGACTGAGCAGTTCTTC. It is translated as CSVWTSGEGTEQFF.

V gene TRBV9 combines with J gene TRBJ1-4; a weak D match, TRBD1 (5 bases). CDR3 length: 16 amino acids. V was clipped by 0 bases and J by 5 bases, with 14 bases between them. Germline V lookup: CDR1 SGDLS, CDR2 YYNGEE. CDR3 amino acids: CASSVGGGGMNEKLFF. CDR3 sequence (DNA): TGTGCCAGCAGCGTAGGAGGTGGGGGGATGAATGAAAAACTGTTTTTT. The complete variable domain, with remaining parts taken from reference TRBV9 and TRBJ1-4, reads DSGVTQTPKHLITATGQRVTLRCSPRSGDLSVYWYQQSLDQGLQFLIQYYNGEERAKGNILERFSAQQFPDLHSELNLSSLELGDSALYFCASSVGGGGMNEKLFFGSGTQLSVL.

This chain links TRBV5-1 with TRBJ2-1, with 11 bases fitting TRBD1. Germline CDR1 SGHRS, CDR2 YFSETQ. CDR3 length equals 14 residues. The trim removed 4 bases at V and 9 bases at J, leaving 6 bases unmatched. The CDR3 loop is CASSGTGGSVEQFF. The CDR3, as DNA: TGCGCCAGCAGCGGGACAGGGGGGAGCGTTGAGCAGTTCTTC.

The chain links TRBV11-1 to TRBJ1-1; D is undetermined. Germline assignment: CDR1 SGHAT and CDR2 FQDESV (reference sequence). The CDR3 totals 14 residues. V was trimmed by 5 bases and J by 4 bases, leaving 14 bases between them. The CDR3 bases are TGTGCCAGCAGCCCGTCGGGATGGGGCACTGAAGCTTTCTTT. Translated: CASSPSGWGTEAFF.

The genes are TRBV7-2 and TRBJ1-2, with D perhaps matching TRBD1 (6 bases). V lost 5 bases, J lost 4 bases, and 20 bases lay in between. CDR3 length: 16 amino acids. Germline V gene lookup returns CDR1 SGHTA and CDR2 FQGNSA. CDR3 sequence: CASSPGGPGEGYGYTF. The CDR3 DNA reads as TGTGCCAGCAGCCCGGGCGGGCCAGGGGAGGGCTATGGCTACACCTTC.

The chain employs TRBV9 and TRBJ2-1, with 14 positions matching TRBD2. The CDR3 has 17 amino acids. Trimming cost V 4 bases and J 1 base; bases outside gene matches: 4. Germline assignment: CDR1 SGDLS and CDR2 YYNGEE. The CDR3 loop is CASSFGLAGGSYNEQFF. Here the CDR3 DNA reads TGTGCCAGCAGCTTCGGACTAGCGGGAGGTTCCTACAATGAGCAGTTCTTC.

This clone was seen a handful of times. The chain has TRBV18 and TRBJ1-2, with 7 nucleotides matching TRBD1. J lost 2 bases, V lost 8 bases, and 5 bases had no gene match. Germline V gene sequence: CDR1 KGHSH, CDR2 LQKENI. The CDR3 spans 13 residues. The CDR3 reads CASRGQANYGYTF. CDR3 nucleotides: TGTGCCAGCCGCGGACAGGCGAACTATGGCTACACCTTC.

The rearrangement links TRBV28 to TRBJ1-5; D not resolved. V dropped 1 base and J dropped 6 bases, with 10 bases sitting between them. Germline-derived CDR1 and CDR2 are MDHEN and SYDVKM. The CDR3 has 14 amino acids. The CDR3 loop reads CASSLLSGVQPQHF. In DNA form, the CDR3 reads TGTGCCAGCAGTTTATTATCCGGGGTTCAGCCCCAGCATTTT.

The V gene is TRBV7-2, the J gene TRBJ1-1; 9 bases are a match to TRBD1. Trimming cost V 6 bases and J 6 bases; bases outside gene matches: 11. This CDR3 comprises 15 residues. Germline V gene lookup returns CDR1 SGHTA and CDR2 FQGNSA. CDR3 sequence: CASSLTYRGRSEAFF. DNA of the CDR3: TGTGCCAGCAGTCTAACCTACAGGGGGCGTTCTGAAGCTTTCTTT.

CDR3 residues: CASSLASAGTQYF. The CDR3 DNA is TGTGCCAGCAGCTTGGCGAGCGCCGGTACGCAGTATTTT. The V and J genes are TRBV5-5 and TRBJ2-3; D ambiguous. CDR3 length: 13 amino acids. Trimming took off 0 bases at V and 8 bases at J, with 10 bases between the two ends. Germline V CDR1 and CDR2: SGHKS, YYEKEE (reference sequence).

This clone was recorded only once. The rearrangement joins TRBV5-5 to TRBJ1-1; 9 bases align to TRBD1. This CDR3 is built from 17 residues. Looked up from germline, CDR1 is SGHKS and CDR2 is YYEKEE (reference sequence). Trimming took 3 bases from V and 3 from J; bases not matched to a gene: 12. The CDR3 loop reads CASSYYRGRVSDTEAFF. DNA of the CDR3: TGTGCCAGCAGCTACTACAGGGGGCGCGTATCGGACACTGAAGCTTTCTTT.

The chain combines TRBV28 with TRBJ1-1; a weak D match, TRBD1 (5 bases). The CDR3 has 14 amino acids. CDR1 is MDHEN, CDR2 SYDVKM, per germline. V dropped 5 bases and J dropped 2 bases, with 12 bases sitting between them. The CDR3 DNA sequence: TGTGCCAGCAGTCCCATAAGGGGCAACACTGAAGCTTTCTTT. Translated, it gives CASSPIRGNTEAFF.

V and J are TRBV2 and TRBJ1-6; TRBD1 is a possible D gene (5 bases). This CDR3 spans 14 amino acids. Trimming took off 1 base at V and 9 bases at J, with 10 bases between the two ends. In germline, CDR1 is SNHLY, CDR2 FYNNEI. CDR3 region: CASSEGRGISPLHF. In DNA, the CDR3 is TGTGCCAGCAGTGAAGGTAGGGGTATTTCACCCCTCCACTTT.

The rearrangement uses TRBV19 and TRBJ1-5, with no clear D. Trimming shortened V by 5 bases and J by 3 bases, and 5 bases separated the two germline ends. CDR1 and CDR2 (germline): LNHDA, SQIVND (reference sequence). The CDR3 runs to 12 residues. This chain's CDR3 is CASSLFNQPQHF. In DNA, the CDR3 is TGTGCCAGTAGTCTCTTCAATCAGCCCCAGCATTTT.

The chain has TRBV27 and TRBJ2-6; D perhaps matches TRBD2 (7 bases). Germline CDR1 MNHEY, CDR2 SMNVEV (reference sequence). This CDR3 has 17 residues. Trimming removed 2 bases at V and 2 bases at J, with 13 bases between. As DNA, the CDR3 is TGTGCCAGCAGTTTAAAGGCGGGGGCGGCTGGGGCCAACGTCCTGACTTTC. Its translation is CASSLKAGAAGANVLTF. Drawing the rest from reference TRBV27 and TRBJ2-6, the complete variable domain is EAQVTQNPRYLITVTGKKLTVTCSQNMNHEYMSWYRQDPGLGLRQIYYSMNVEVTDKGDVPEGYKVSRKEKRNFPLILESPSPNQTSLYFCASSLKAGAAGANVLTFGAGSRLTVL.

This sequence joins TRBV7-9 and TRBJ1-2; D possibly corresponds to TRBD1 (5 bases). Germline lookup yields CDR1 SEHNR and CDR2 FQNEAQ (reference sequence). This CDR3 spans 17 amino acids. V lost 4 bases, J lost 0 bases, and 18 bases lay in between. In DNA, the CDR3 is TGTGCCAGCAGCTATACCCCGGGGGGGGGAGCTAACTATGGCTACACCTTC. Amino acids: CASSYTPGGGANYGYTF.

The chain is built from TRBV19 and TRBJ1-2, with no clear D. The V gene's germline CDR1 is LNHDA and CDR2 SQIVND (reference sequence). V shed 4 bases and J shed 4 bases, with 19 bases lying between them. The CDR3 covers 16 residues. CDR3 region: CASSTQTYFESYGYTF. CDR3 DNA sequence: TGTGCCAGTAGTACACAGACATATTTTGAGTCCTATGGCTACACCTTC.

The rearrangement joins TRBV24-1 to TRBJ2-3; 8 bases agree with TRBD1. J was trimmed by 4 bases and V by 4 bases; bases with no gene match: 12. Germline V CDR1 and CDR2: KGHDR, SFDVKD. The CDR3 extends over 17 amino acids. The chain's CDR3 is CATSEPTDRGLSDTQYF. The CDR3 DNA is TGTGCCACCAGTGAGCCGACTGACAGGGGTTTATCAGATACGCAGTATTTT.

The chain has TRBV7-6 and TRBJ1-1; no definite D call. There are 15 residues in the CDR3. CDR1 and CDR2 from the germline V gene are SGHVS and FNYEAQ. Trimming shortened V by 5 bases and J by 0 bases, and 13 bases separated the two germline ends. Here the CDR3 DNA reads TGTGCCAGCAGCCCTGGCGGGCAACTGAACACTGAAGCTTTCTTT. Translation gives CASSPGGQLNTEAFF.

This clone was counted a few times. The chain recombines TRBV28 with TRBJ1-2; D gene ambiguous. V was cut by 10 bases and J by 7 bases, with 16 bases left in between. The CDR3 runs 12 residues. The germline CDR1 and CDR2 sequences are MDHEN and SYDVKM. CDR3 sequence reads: CATRPDVRGYTF. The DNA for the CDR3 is TGTGCCACTAGACCGGATGTACGTGGCTACACCTTC.

CDR3 in amino acids: CASSQSGGTGGLYSPLHF. The DNA of the CDR3 is TGTGCCAGCAGCCAGTCCGGGGGGACAGGGGGATTGTACTCACCCCTCCACTTT. The chain employs TRBV14 and TRBJ1-6, with 11 bases aligning to TRBD1. The CDR3 extends over 18 amino acids. CDR1 and CDR2 from the germline V gene are SGHDN and FVKESK. V gave up 3 bases and J gave up 10 bases; unmatched junction bases: 14.

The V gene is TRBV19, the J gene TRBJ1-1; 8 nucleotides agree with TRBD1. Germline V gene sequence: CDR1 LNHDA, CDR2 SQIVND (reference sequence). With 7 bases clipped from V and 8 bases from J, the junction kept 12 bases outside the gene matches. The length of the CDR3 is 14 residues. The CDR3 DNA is TGTGCCAGTACCCGGGACAGGCGCCTAAGGGAAGCTTTCTTT. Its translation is CASTRDRRLREAFF.

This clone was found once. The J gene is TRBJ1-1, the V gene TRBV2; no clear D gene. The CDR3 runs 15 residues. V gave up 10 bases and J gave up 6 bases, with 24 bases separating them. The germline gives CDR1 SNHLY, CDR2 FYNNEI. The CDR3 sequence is CAITAVELGRSEAFF. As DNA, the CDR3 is TGTGCCATCACCGCGGTTGAATTAGGGAGGTCTGAAGCTTTCTTT.

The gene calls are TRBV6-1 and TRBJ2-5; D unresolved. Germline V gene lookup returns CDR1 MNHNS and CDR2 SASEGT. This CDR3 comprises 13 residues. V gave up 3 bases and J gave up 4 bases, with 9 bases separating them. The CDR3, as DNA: TGTGCCAGCAGTGAGACCCCAGGAGAGACCCAGTACTTC. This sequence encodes CASSETPGETQYF.

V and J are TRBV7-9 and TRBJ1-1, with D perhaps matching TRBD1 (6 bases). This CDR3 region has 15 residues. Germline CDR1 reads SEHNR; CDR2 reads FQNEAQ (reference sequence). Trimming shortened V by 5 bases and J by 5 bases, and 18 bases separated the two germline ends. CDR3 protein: CASSPYNRDYTEAFF. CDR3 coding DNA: TGTGCCAGCAGCCCCTATAACAGGGATTATACTGAAGCTTTCTTT.

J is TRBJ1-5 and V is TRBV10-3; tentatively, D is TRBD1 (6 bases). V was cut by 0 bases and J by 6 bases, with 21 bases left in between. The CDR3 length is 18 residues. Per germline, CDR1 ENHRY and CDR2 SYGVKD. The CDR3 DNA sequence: TGTGCCATCAGTGAGTCTGGTTCTGATGGGGGGGCGTTTCAGCCCCAGCATTTT. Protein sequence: CAISESGSDGGAFQPQHF.

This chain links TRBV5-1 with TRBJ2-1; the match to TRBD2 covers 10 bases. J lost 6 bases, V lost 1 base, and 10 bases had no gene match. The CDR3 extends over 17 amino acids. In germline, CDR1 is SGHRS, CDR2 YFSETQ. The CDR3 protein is CASSLPPASGSSNEQFF. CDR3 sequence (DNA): TGCGCCAGCAGCTTGCCCCCGGCTAGCGGGAGTAGCAATGAGCAGTTCTTC.